The clone carrying this TCR beta chain was observed a single time. Produced via immunoSEQ multiplex PCR; TCRdb's table is partial and in-frame only. The sample shows roughly 120,000 clones, more than 80% of them seen only once. J was trimmed by 6 bases and V by 5 bases; bases with no gene match: 9. CDR1 and CDR2 from the germline V gene are LNHDA and SQIVND (reference sequence). The CDR3 extends over 15 amino acids. The sample belongs to a study of control samples from healthy donors and cancer patients. Sequenced: PBMCs. This clonotype originated in a woman aged 45-65 years with colorectal cancer. This rearrangement joins TRBV19 to TRBJ2-7, with 11 bases aligning to TRBD2. The CDR3 nucleotides read TGTGCCAGTAGTCGACTAGCGGGAAGCAGGGGCGAGCAGTACTTC. This sequence encodes CASSRLAGSRGEQYF.